These T cell receptor beta chains were read from a single sample in a study of early T cells in non-severe SARS-CoV-2 infection. Each CDR3 protein is one row after TCRdb ran MiXCR on the 5' RACE reads. The table has about 22,000 distinct CDR3 sequences, 5% seen once. The sequenced sample was whole blood. The receptors originated from an adult who was a healthcare worker with PCR-confirmed SARS-CoV-2 infection or an uninfected control (not recorded which). CDR3s include the opening cysteine and the closing phenylalanine or tryptophan. D genes are given only for firm matches. Rows may omit the clone size; those that give it use once, few, many or a size class.

>TRBJ1-5|TRBD1|TRBV24-1|medium-sized
TGTGCCACCAGTGCCGCGACAGGGATAAGTCAGCCCCAGCATTTT
CATSAATGISQPQHF
>TRBJ2-1|TRBD2|TRBV2|many
TGTGCCAGCAATCCTTCGACTAGCGTATACAATGAGCAGTTCTTC
CASNPSTSVYNEQFF
>TRBJ1-3|-|TRBV20-1|few
TGCAGTGCGAGAGACAGTCCCTCTGGAAACACCATATATTTT
CSARDSPSGNTIYF
>TRBJ2-7|-|TRBV7-6|many
TGTGCCAGCAGCTTAGTTGAGACAGCTAGCTCCTACGAGCAGTACTTC
CASSLVETASSYEQYF
>TRBJ2-1|-|TRBV10-2|many
TGCGCCAGCAGTGAGTCCAGGCCGGCGGGTGAGCAGTTCTTC
CASSESRPAGEQFF
>TRBJ2-7|TRBD2|TRBV20-1|many
TGCAGTGCTACAGGACTAGCGGGGTATTCCTACGAGCAGTACTTC
CSATGLAGYSYEQYF
>TRBJ2-5|TRBD2|TRBV6-1|-
TGTGCCAGCAGTGAGATGACTAGCGGGGGGGCGTACCAAGAGACCCAGTACTTC
CASSEMTSGGAYQETQYF
>TRBJ1-2|-|TRBV6-2/TRBV6-3|many
TGTGCCAGCAGTTCTCAGACAGAGAGCTATGGCTACACCTTC
CASSSQTESYGYTF
>TRBJ2-1|-|TRBV6-5|medium-sized
TGTGCCAGCAGTTATACGACCTCCTACAATGAGCAGTTCTTC
CASSYTTSYNEQFF
>TRBJ2-7|-|TRBV10-3|many
TGTGCCATCAGGGGACAACCAATCTCCTACGAGCAGTACTTC
CAIRGQPISYEQYF
>TRBJ1-3|-|TRBV7-2|-
TGTGCCAGCAGCCGATTGCCAGGGACCTCTGGAAACACCATATATTTT
CASSRLPGTSGNTIYF
>TRBJ1-3|-|TRBV20-1|-
TGCAGTGCCCTCGGGACCGCCGTCTCTGGAAACACCATATATTTT
CSALGTAVSGNTIYF
>TRBJ2-5|-|TRBV11-2|-
TGTGCCAGCAGCTCCGTTTACGAGACCCAGTACTTC
CASSSVYETQYF
>TRBJ2-4|-|TRBV10-3|-
TGTGCCATCAGTGAAGGACGGAACATTCAGTACTTC
CAISEGRNIQYF
>TRBJ2-2|TRBD1|TRBV7-9|many
TGTGCCAGCAGCCGCCCGTTAGGGGGCATCCCCGGGGAGCTGTTTTTT
CASSRPLGGIPGELFF
>TRBJ1-3|-|TRBV5-5|medium-sized
TGTGCCAGCAGCGTCTTCGACAGGAGAACTGGAAACACCATATATTTT
CASSVFDRRTGNTIYF
>TRBJ2-4|TRBD2|TRBV7-9|-
TGTGCCAGCAGCTCGGGACTAGATCTCGGCATTCAGTACTTC
CASSSGLDLGIQYF
>TRBJ1-2|TRBD1|TRBV10-3|many
TGTGCCATCAGTGAGTCCGGACAGGGCCGGGGTAATGGCTACACCTTC
CAISESGQGRGNGYTF
>TRBJ2-1|-|TRBV30|medium-sized
TGTGCCTGGAGTGTAATTGTAGGCGGATGGTTCTTC
CAWSVIVGGWFF
>TRBJ2-3|-|TRBV28|-
TGTGCCAGCAGAACCCGGCCGGATACGCAGTATTTT
CASRTRPDTQYF
>TRBJ1-1|-|TRBV27|many
TGTGCCAGCAGTTTATCGATGATCACTGAAGCTTTCTTT
CASSLSMITEAFF
>TRBJ1-1|-|TRBV6-1|medium-sized
TGTGCCAGCAGGGTAGGAGAGAACACTGAAGCTTTCTTT
CASRVGENTEAFF
>TRBJ2-1|-|TRBV19|many
TGTGCCAGTAGTATTCTGTACAATGAGCAGTTCTTC
CASSILYNEQFF
>TRBJ2-7|TRBD2|TRBV7-2|many
TGTGCCAGCAGCTTAACGGGGGGGCATTACGAGCAGTACTTC
CASSLTGGHYEQYF
>TRBJ1-4|TRBD1|TRBV27|few
TGTGCCAGCAGCCCAACAGGGGGTCCGAATGAAAAACTGTTTTTT
CASSPTGGPNEKLFF
>TRBJ2-7|-|TRBV6-6|many
TGTGCCAGCAGTTACTACACGCAGGGGCCTTACGAGCAGTACTTC
CASSYYTQGPYEQYF
>TRBJ2-1|-|TRBV11-2|many
TGTGCCAGCAGCTCTAGGGATGAGCAGTTCTTC
CASSSRDEQFF
>TRBJ2-1|-|TRBV19|-
TGTGCCAGTAGTGAGTCAGGGGGGAATGAGCAGTTCTTC
CASSESGGNEQFF
>TRBJ2-7|-|TRBV7-6|many
TGTGCCAGCAGCCTGGAGGTCGGTGTCTCCTACGAGCAGTACTTC
CASSLEVGVSYEQYF
>TRBJ1-1|-|TRBV9|many
TGTGCCAGCAGCGCGATGGGGGCAGGCTTACGGGGTGAAGCTTTCTTT
CASSAMGAGLRGEAFF
>TRBJ2-5|-|TRBV6-1|-
TGTGCCAGCAGGGGGTCCATTCGGAAGACCCAGTACTTC
CASRGSIRKTQYF
>TRBJ2-2|-|TRBV12-3/TRBV12-4|few
TGTGCCAGCAGTTACAGGGCTACCGGGGAGCTGTTTTTT
CASSYRATGELFF
>TRBJ2-3|-|TRBV7-2|-
TGTGCCAGCAGCTTGATTAGCACAGATACGCAGTATTTT
CASSLISTDTQYF
>TRBJ1-5|-|TRBV7-9|many
TGTGCCAGCAGCAACGGACGGACCCCGTATAGCAATCAGCCCCAGCATTTT
CASSNGRTPYSNQPQHF
>TRBJ1-5|-|TRBV27|many
TGTGCCAGCAGTTTTGGAGGGAACTCTCGTCAGCCCCAGCATTTT
CASSFGGNSRQPQHF
>TRBJ2-3|TRBD2|TRBV12-3/TRBV12-4|many
TGTGCCAGCAGTTTAAGACTAGCGGGGTTTCCAGATACGCAGTATTTT
CASSLRLAGFPDTQYF
>TRBJ1-2|-|TRBV11-2|many
TGTGCCAGCACCGAAACAGGGAAGCATGGCTACACCTTC
CASTETGKHGYTF
>TRBJ2-1|-|TRBV4-3|medium-sized
TGCGCCAGCAGCCAAGGGAGGGGCCGGTACAATGAGCAGTTCTTC
CASSQGRGRYNEQFF
>TRBJ2-5|TRBD1|TRBV28|many
TGTGCCAGCAGTTTCTCGGGGACAGGGGTCCGAGAGACCCAGTACTTC
CASSFSGTGVRETQYF
>TRBJ1-4|-|TRBV3-1|few
TGTGCCAGCAGCCAAAAGGGTTTAGGTGAAAAACTGTTTTTT
CASSQKGLGEKLFF
>TRBJ2-7|-|TRBV5-5|medium-sized
TGTGCCAGCTTTACAGGGCCCTACGAGCAGTACTTC
CASFTGPYEQYF
>TRBJ2-1|-|TRBV3-1|many
TGTGCCAGCAGCCAATGGGGTGAGCAGTTCTTC
CASSQWGEQFF
>TRBJ2-3|TRBD2|TRBV7-2|-
TGTGCCAGCAGCTTCCGCGGGGGGGCCAGCACAGATACGCAGTATTTT
CASSFRGGASTDTQYF
>TRBJ1-1|-|TRBV11-2|-
TGTGCCAGCAGCTTTTATGGGGCAGGGGACACTGAAGCTTTCTTT
CASSFYGAGDTEAFF
>TRBJ2-5|-|TRBV7-9|-
TGTGCCAGCAGCAAGACCGGGACAAGCGTTATTCAGACCCAGTACTTC
CASSKTGTSVIQTQYF
>TRBJ2-3|-|TRBV20-1|-
TGCAGTGCTAGAGGGGGGGCCGATGTGACAGATACGCAGTATTTT
CSARGGADVTDTQYF
>TRBJ2-3|-|TRBV24-1|many
TGTGCCACCAGCCCTGGAGAGGGATCGACAGATACGCAGTATTTT
CATSPGEGSTDTQYF
>TRBJ2-1|TRBD1|TRBV29-1|-
TGCAGCGTTGTGTTTAGGACAGGGGCCTACAATGAGCAGTTCTTC
CSVVFRTGAYNEQFF
>TRBJ2-3|TRBD1|TRBV6-2/TRBV6-3|-
TGTGCCAGCAGCCTGTTGGGGACAGGGGGCGTAGATACGCAGTATTTT
CASSLLGTGGVDTQYF
>TRBJ2-6|-|TRBV7-2|many
TGTGCCAGCACAGAGGGGGGCTCTGGGGCCAACGTCCTGACTTTC
CASTEGGSGANVLTF
>TRBJ1-3|-|TRBV12-3/TRBV12-4|-
TGTGCCAGCAGTTTTGGTCTCCTCTCTGGAAACACCATATATTTT
CASSFGLLSGNTIYF
>TRBJ2-7|TRBD1|TRBV6-6|-
TGTGCCAGCAGCGGCCAGGGGGACGAGCAGTACTTC
CASSGQGDEQYF
>TRBJ1-2|-|TRBV7-9|medium-sized
TGTGCCAGCAGCCCAGCAGGGCGGGGGAACTATGGCTACACCTTC
CASSPAGRGNYGYTF
>TRBJ1-5|-|TRBV2|-
TGTGCCAGCAGTGGTCCAGGGGCGAGCAATCAGCCCCAGCATTTT
CASSGPGASNQPQHF